The 8 T cell receptor beta chains below all came from one sample that was sequenced in a study of PD-1 blockade in classical Hodgkin lymphoma. Time point here: cycle 4 day 1 (C4D1), after 6 weeks of nivolumab. Relapse was seen in all patients after autologous stem cell transplantation, and brentuximab vedotin exposure was variable. Profiled with immunoSEQ multiplex PCR; TCRdb holds only in-frame clones, not every one. The sample lists roughly 46,000 clones, around 74% occurring once. This specimen was peripheral blood mononuclear cells (PBMCs), taken before the fourth cycle of nivolumab. The receptors derive from a human donor with classical Hodgkin lymphoma.

The chain links TRBV5-1 to TRBJ2-7; D remains unclear. Trimming stripped 5 bases from V and 3 bases from J, with 15 bases between. Germline-derived CDR1 and CDR2 are SGHRS and YFSETQ. This CDR3 spans 14 amino acids. The CDR3 loop reads CASRPEGSGYEQYF. CDR3 DNA: TGCGCCAGCAGACCCGAAGGGTCAGGCTACGAGCAGTACTTC.

The V and J genes are TRBV6-6 and TRBJ2-7; 9 bases match TRBD1. Germline CDR1 and CDR2: MNHNY and SVGAGI (reference sequence). This CDR3 has 14 amino acids. Trimming removed 7 bases from V and 0 bases from J; junction bases left unmatched: 4. The CDR3 DNA is TGTGCCAGCATTTCGACAGGGGGCTCCTACGAGCAGTACTTC. It is translated as CASISTGGSYEQYF.

The J gene is TRBJ2-1, the V gene TRBV5-1; 8 nucleotides align to TRBD2. The CDR3 runs to 16 residues. Trimming cost V 0 bases and J 4 bases; bases outside gene matches: 6. The V gene's germline CDR1 is SGHRS and CDR2 YFSETQ. The CDR3 DNA is TGCGCCAGCAGCTTGGATGGGACTAGGATTTACAATGAGCAGTTCTTC. Its protein product is CASSLDGTRIYNEQFF.

The chain recombines TRBV10-2 with TRBJ1-2; D may be TRBD1 (5 bases). The germline V and J ends were trimmed by 9 bases and 0 bases, with 17 bases remaining between them. The CDR3 covers 15 residues. CDR1 WSHSY and CDR2 SAAADI come from the germline V gene. CDR3 residues: CASRRGGNPNYGYTF. CDR3 nucleotides: TGCGCCAGTAGGAGGGGCGGAAATCCTAACTATGGCTACACCTTC.

The chain combines TRBV4-3 with TRBJ1-1, with 7 bases aligning to TRBD1. CDR1 is LGHNA, CDR2 YSLEER, per germline. This CDR3 has 16 residues. V gave up 0 bases and J gave up 3 bases; unmatched junction bases: 7. CDR3 sequence: CASSQDRQGYDTEAFF. CDR3 DNA: TGCGCCAGCAGCCAAGACCGACAGGGCTACGACACTGAAGCTTTCTTT.

The chain couples TRBV19 to TRBJ1-2, with 9 bases aligning to TRBD1. CDR1 and CDR2 (germline): LNHDA, SQIVND (reference sequence). CDR3 size: 15 residues. The ends lost 2 bases at V and 0 bases at J; junction bases unmatched: 1. CDR3 region: CASSITGGTNYGYTF. The CDR3 bases are TGTGCCAGTAGTATAACAGGGGGCACTAACTATGGCTACACCTTC.

CDR3 in DNA: TGTGCCAGCAGCTCAAGCGGGGCCATTCAGTACTTC. Protein: CASSSSGAIQYF. The gene calls are TRBV11-3 and TRBJ2-4; 7 positions agree with TRBD2. The CDR3 spans 12 residues. The V and J ends lost 4 bases and 9 bases, in that order; junction bases with no gene match: 3. The germline V gene encodes CDR1 SGHNT and CDR2 YENEEA.

The V gene is TRBV9, the J gene TRBJ2-3; 15 bases are shared with TRBD2. Germline trimming cut 4 bases from V and 11 bases from J; bases unmatched to any gene: 8. Per the germline V gene, CDR1 is SGDLS and CDR2 is YYNGEE. This CDR3 spans 15 amino acids. Here the CDR3 DNA reads TGTGCCAGCAGCCCGGGACTAGCGGGAGGCCTGGGGCAGTATTTT. This translates into CASSPGLAGGLGQYF.